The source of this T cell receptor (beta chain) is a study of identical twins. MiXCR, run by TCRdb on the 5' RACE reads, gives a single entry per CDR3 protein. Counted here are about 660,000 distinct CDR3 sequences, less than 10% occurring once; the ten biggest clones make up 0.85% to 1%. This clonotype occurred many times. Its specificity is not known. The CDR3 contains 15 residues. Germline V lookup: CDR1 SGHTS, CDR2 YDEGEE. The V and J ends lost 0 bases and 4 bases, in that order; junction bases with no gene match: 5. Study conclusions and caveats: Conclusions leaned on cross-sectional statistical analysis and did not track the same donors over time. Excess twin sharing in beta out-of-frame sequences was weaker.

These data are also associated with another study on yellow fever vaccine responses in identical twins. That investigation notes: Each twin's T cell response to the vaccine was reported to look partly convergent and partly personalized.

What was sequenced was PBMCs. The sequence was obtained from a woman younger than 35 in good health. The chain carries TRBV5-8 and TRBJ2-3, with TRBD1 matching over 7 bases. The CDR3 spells CASSLGQGEADTQYF. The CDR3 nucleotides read TGTGCCAGCAGCTTGGGGCAGGGGGAAGCAGATACGCAGTATTTT.